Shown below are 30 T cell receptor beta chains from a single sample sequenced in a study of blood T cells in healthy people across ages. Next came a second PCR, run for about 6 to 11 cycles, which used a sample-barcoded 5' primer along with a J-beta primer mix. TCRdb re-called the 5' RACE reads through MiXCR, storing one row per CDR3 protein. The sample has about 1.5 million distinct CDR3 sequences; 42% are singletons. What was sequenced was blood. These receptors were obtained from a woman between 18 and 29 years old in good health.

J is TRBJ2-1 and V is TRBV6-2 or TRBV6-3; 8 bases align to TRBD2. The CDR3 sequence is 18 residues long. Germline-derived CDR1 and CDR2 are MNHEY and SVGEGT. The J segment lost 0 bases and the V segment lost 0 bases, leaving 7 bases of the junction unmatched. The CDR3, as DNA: TGTGCCAGCAGTTACTCGACAAGCGGGGGATCCTCCTACAATGAGCAGTTCTTC. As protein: CASSYSTSGGSSYNEQFF.

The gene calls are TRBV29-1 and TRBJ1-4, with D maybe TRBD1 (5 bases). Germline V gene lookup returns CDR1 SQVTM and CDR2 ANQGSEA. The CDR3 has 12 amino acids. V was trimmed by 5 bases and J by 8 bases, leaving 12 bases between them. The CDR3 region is CSVWQGGEKLFF. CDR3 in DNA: TGCAGCGTTTGGCAGGGAGGGGAAAAACTGTTTTTT.

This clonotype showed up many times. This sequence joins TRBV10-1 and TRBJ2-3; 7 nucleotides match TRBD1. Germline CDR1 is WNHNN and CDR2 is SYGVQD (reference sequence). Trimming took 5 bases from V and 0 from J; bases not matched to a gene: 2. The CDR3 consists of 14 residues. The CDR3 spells CASSRDSSTDTQYF. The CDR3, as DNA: TGCGCCAGCAGTAGGGACAGCAGCACAGATACGCAGTATTTT.

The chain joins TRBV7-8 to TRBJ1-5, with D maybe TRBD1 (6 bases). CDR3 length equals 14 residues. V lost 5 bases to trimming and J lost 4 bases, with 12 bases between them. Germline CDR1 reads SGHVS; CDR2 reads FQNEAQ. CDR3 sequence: CASSQTTGNQPQHF. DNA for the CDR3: TGTGCCAGCAGCCAGACGACAGGAAATCAGCCCCAGCATTTT.

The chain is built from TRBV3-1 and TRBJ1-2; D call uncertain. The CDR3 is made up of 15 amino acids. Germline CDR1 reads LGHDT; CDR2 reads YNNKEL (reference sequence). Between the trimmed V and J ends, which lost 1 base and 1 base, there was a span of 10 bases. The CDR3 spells CASSQGAGFNYGYTF. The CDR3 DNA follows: TGTGCCAGCAGCCAAGGGGCAGGATTTAACTATGGCTACACCTTC.

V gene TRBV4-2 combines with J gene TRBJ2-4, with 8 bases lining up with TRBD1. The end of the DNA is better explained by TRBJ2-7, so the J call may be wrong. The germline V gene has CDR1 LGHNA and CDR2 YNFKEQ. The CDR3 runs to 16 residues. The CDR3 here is CASSHPTLQGGYEQYF. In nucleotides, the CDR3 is TGTGCCAGCAGCCATCCGACTCTACAGGGGGGCTACGAGCAGTACTTC.

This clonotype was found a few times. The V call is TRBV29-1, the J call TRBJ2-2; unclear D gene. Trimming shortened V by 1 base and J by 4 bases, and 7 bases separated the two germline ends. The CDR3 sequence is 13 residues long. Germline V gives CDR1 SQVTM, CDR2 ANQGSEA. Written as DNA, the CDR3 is TGCAGCGTTGAAGCCCCTACCACCGGGGAGCTGTTTTTT. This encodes CSVEAPTTGELFF.

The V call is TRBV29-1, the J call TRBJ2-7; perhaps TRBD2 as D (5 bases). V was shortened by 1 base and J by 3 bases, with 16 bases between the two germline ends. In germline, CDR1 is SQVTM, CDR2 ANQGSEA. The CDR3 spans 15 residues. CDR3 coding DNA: TGCAGCGTTGAAGTCGTCGGCGGAGGAAACTACGAGCAGTACTTC. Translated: CSVEVVGGGNYEQYF.

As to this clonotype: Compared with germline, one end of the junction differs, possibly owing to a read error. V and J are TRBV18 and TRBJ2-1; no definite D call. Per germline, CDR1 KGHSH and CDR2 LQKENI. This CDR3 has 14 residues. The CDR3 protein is CASSPDDGYNERFF. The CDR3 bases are TGTGCCAGCTCCCCCGATGACGGGTACAATGAGCGGTTCTTC.

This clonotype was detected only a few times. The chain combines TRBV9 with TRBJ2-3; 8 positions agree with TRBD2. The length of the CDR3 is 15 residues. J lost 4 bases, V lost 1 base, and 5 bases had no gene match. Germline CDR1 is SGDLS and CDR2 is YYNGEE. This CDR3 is CASSVNPGGADTQYF. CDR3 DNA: TGTGCCAGCAGCGTAAACCCGGGGGGGGCAGATACGCAGTATTTT.

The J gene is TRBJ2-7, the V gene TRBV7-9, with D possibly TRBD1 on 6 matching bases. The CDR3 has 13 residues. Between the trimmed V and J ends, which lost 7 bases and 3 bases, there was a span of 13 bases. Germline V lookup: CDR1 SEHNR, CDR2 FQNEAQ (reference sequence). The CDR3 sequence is CASNGGQHYEQYF. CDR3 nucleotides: TGTGCCAGCAACGGCGGACAGCACTACGAGCAGTACTTC.

CDR3 sequence: CSARGLAGRADTQYF. In DNA form, the CDR3 reads TGCAGTGCTAGAGGCCTAGCGGGACGGGCAGATACGCAGTATTTT. The chain has TRBV20-1 and TRBJ2-3; 9 bases are shared with TRBD2. Per germline, CDR1 DFQATT and CDR2 SNEGSKA (reference sequence). The CDR3 is 15 residues long. The junction had 6 bases not matched to a gene; V was cut back by 1 base and J by 4 bases.

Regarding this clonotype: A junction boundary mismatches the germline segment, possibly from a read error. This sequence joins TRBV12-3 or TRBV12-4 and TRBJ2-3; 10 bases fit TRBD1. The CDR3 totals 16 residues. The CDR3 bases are TGTGCCAGCAGTTTAAGGACAGGGGGGTACACAGATATGCAGTATTTT. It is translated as CASSLRTGGYTDMQYF.

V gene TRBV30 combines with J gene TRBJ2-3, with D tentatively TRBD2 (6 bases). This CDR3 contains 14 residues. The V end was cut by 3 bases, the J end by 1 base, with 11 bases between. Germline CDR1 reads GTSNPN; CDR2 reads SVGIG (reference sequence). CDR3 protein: CAWSGSGGTDTQYF. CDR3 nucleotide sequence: TGTGCCTGGAGCGGTAGCGGAGGCACAGATACGCAGTATTTT.

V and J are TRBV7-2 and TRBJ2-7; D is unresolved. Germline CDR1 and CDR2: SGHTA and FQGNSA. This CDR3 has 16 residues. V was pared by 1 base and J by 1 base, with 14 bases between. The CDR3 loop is CASSLERTYGSYEQYF. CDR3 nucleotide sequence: TGTGCCAGCAGCTTAGAGAGGACCTACGGGTCCTACGAGCAGTACTTC.

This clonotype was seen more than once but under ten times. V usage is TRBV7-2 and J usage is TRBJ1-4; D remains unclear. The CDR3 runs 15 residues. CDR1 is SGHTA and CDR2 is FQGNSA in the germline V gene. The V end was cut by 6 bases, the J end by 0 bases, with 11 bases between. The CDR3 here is CASSQQYATNEKLFF. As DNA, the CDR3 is TGTGCCAGCAGTCAGCAATATGCAACTAATGAAAAACTGTTTTTT.

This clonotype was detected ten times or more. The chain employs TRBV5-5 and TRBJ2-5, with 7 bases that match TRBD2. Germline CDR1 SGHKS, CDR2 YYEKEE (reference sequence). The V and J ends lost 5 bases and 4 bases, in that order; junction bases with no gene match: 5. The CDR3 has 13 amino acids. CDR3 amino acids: CASSFPGGETQYF. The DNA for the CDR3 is TGTGCCAGCAGTTTTCCGGGGGGAGAGACCCAGTACTTC.

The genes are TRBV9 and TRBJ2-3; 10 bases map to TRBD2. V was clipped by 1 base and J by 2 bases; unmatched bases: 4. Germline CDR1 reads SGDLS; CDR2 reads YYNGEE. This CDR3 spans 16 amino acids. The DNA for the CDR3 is TGTGCCAGCAGCGTATTAGCGGGGGGTAACACAGATACGCAGTATTTT. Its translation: CASSVLAGGNTDTQYF. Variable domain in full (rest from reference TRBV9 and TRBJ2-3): DSGVTQTPKHLITATGQRVTLRCSPRSGDLSVYWYQQSLDQGLQFLIQYYNGEERAKGNILERFSAQQFPDLHSELNLSSLELGDSALYFCASSVLAGGNTDTQYFGPGTRLTVL.

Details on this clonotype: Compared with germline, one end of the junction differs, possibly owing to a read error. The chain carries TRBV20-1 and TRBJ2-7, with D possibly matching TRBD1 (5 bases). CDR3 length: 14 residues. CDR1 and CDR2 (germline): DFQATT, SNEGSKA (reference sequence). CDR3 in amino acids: CSVREPQGAGKQYF. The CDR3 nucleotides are TGCAGTGTTAGAGAGCCTCAAGGGGCTGGCAAGCAGTACTTC.

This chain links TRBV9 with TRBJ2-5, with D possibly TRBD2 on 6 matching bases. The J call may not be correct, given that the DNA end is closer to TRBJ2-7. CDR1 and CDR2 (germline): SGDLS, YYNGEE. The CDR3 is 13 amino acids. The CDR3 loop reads CASGGALPSEQYF. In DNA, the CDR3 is TGTGCCAGCGGAGGGGCCCTGCCCTCCGAGCAGTACTTC.

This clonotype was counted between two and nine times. The CDR3 DNA sequence: TGTGCCACCAGCCTTCCTTCCACAGATACGCAGTATTTT. Its translation is CATSLPSTDTQYF. The chain combines TRBV15 with TRBJ2-3; no firm D call. Trimming left V 5 bases short and J 2 bases short, with 8 bases between. This CDR3 contains 13 residues. The germline gives CDR1 LNHNV, CDR2 YYDKDF (reference sequence).

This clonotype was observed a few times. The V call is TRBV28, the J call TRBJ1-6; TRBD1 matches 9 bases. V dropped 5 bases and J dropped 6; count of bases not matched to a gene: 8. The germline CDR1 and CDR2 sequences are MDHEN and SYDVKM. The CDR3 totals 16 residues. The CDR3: CASSPSGQGTNSPLHF. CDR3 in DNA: TGTGCCAGCAGTCCTTCGGGACAGGGAACTAATTCACCCCTCCACTTT.

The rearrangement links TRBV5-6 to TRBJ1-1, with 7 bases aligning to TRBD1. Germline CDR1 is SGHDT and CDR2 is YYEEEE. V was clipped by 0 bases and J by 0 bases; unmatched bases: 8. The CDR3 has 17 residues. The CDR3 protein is CASSLAEAGGMNTEAFF. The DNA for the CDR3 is TGTGCCAGCAGCTTGGCCGAGGCAGGGGGAATGAACACTGAAGCTTTCTTT.

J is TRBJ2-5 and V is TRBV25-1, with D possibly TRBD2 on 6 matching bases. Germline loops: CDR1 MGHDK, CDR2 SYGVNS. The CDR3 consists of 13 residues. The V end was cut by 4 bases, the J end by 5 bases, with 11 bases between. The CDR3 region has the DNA TGTGCCAGCAGTGGTGAAGGGAGGGAGACCCAGTACTTC. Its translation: CASSGEGRETQYF.

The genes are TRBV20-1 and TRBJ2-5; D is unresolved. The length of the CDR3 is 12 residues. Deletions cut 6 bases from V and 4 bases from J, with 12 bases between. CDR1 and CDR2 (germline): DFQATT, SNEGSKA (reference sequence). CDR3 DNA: TGCAGTGCGACCGGACCGGCAGAGACCCAGTACTTC. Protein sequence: CSATGPAETQYF.

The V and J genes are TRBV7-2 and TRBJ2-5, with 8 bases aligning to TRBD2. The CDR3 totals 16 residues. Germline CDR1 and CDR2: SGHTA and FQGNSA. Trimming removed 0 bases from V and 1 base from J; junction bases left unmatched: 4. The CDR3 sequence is CASSLASSGPQETQYF. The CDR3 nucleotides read TGTGCCAGCAGCTTAGCGTCTAGCGGGCCCCAAGAGACCCAGTACTTC.

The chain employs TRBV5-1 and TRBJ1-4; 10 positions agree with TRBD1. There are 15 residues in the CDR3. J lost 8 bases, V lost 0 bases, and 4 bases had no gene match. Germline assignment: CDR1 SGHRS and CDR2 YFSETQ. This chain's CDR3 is CASSLDRTGGEKLFF. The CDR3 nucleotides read TGCGCCAGCAGCTTGGATCGGACAGGGGGGGAAAAACTGTTTTTT.

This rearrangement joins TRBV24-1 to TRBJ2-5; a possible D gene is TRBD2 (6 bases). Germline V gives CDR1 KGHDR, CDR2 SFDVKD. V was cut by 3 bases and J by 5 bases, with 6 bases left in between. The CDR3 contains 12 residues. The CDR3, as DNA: TGTGCCACCAGTGATGGGGGGGAGACCCAGTACTTC. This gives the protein CATSDGGETQYF.

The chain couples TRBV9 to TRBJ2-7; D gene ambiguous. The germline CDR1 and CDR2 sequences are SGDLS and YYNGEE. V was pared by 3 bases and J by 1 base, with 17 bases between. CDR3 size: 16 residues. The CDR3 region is CASSAGPGPRSYEQYF. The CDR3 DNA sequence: TGTGCCAGCAGCGCTGGCCCGGGCCCTCGGTCCTACGAGCAGTACTTC.

The CDR3 DNA reads as TGTGCCAGCAGCTTAGTGCGGTTGGACTATGGCTACACCTTC. Translating gives CASSLVRLDYGYTF. The V and J genes are TRBV11-2 and TRBJ1-2; D is uncertain. Looked up from germline, CDR1 is SGHAT and CDR2 is FQNNGV. Trimming removed 1 base at V and 3 bases at J, with 9 bases between. The CDR3 length is 14 residues.